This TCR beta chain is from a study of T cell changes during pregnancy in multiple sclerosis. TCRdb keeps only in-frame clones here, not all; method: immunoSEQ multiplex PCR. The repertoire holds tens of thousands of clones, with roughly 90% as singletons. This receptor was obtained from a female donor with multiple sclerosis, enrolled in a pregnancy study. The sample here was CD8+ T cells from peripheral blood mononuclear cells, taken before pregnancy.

The CDR3 DNA reads TGCGCCAGCAGCCTACTAGCGGGAGGCAAAAACATTCAGTACTTC. Its protein product is CASSLLAGGKNIQYF. The J gene is TRBJ2-4, the V gene TRBV4-1, with TRBD2 matching 12 bases. The germline CDR1 and CDR2 sequences are MGHRA and YSYEKL. The CDR3 consists of 15 residues. With V trimmed by 4 bases and J by 3 bases, 1 base remained unmatched.